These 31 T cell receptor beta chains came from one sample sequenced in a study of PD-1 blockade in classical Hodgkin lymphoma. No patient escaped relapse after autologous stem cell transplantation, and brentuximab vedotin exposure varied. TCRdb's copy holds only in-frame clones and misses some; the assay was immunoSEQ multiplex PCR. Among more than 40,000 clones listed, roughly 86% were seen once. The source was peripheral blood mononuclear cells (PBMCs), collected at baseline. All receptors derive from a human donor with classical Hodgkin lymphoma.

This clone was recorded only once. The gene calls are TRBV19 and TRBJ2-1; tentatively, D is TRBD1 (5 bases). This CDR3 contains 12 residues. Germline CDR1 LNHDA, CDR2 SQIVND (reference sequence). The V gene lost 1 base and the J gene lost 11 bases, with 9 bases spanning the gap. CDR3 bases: TGTGCCAGTAGTATAGGAAGGGGAAAGCAGTTCTTC. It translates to CASSIGRGKQFF.

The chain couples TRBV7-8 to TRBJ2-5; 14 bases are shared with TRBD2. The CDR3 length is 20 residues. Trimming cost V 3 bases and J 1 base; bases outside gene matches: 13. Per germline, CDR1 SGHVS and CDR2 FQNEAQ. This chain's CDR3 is CASSFGGLAGVGSLQETQYF. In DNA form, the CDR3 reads TGTGCCAGCAGCTTTGGGGGACTAGCGGGGGTGGGGAGCCTCCAAGAGACCCAGTACTTC.

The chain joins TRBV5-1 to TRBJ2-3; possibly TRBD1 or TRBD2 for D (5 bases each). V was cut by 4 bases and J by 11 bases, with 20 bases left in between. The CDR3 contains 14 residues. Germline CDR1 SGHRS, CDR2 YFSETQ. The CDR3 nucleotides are TGCGCCAGCAGCCTCCGGGACCCCGGTGGGGAGCAGTATTTT. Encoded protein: CASSLRDPGGEQYF.

The CDR3 loop reads CSGGGANTEAFF. Here the CDR3 DNA reads TGCAGCGGAGGTGGGGCGAACACTGAAGCTTTCTTT. J is TRBJ1-1 and V is TRBV29-1; D possibly corresponds to TRBD1 (5 bases). The germline CDR1 and CDR2 sequences are SQVTM and ANQGSEA. Trimming pared 7 bases from V and 1 base from J, leaving 10 bases between. The CDR3 has 12 residues. Complete variable domain (other parts from reference TRBV29-1 and TRBJ1-1): SAVISQKPSRDICQRGTSLTIQCQVDSQVTMMFWYRQQPGQSLTLIATANQGSEATYESGFVIDKFPISRPNLTFSTLTVSNMSPEDSSIYLCSGGGANTEAFFGQGTRLTVV.

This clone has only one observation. The CDR3 DNA reads as TGTGCCAGCAGCACTAGCGGGAGCCCATGGGGCCCCCCAGATACGCAGTATTTT. Its translation is CASSTSGSPWGPPDTQYF. V is TRBV7-8 and J is TRBJ2-3; 11 bases are shared with TRBD2. Germline V gives CDR1 SGHVS, CDR2 FQNEAQ. The CDR3 has 18 amino acids. Unmatched junction bases numbered 14, after V lost 5 bases and J lost 4 bases.

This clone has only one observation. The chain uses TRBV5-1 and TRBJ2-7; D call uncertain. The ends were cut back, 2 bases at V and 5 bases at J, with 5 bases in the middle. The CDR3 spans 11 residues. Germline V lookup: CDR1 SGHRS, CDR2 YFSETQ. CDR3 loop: CASSLSHEQYF. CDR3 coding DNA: TGCGCCAGCAGCTTAAGCCACGAGCAGTACTTC.

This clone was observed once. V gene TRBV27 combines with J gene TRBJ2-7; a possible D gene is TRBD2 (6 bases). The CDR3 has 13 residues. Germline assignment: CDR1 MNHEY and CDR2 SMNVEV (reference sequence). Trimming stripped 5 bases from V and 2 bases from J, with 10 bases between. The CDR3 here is CASSVGGAYEQYF. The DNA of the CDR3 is TGTGCCAGCAGTGTCGGAGGGGCCTACGAGCAGTACTTC.

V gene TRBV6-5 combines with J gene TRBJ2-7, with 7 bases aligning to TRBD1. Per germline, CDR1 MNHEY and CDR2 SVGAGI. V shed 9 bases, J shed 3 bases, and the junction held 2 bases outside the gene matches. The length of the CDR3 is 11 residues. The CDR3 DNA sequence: TGTGCCAGAGGGGGCCGCTACGAGCAGTACTTC. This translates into CARGGRYEQYF.

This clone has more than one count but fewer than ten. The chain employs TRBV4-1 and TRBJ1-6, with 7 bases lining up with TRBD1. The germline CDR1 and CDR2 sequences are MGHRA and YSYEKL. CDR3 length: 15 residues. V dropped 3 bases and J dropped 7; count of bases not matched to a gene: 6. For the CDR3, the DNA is TGCGCCAGCAGCCAGATAGACAGGGTGAATTCACCCCTCCACTTT. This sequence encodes CASSQIDRVNSPLHF.

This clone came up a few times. CDR3: CASSSWVAGVETQYF. CDR3 sequence (DNA): TGCGCCAGCAGCTCCTGGGTAGCGGGAGTAGAGACCCAGTACTTC. The J gene is TRBJ2-5, the V gene TRBV5-1; 9 positions agree with TRBD2. The CDR3 is made up of 15 amino acids. The germline V gene encodes CDR1 SGHRS and CDR2 YFSETQ. V gave up 3 bases and J gave up 4 bases; unmatched junction bases: 7. Based on the CDR3 plus reference TRBV5-1 and TRBJ2-5, the full variable domain is KAGVTQTPRYLIKTRGQQVTLSCSPISGHRSVSWYQQTPGQGLQFLFEYFSETQRNKGNFPGRFSGRQFSNSRSEMNVSTLELGDSALYLCASSSWVAGVETQYFGPGTRLLVL.

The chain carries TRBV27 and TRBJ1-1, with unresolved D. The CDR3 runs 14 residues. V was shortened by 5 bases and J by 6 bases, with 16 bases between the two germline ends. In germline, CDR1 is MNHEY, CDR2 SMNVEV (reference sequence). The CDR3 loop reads CASSVVPGSPEAFF. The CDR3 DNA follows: TGTGCCAGCAGTGTAGTTCCGGGCTCCCCTGAAGCTTTCTTT.

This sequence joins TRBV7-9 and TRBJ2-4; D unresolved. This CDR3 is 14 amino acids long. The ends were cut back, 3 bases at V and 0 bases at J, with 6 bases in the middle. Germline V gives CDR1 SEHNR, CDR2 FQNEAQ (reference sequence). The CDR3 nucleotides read TGTGCCAGCAGCTTCCAGGAAGCCAAAAACATTCAGTACTTC. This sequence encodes CASSFQEAKNIQYF.

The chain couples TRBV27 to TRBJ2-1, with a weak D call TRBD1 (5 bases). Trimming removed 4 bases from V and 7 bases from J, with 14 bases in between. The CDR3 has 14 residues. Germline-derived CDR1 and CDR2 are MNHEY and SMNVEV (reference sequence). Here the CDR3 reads CASSSRQGENEQFF. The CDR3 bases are TGTGCCAGCAGTTCTCGGCAGGGCGAAAATGAGCAGTTCTTC.

In DNA, the CDR3 is TGCGCCAGCAGCTTGGGGACAGGGGAACACTATGGCTACACCTTC. It is translated as CASSLGTGEHYGYTF. V usage is TRBV5-1 and J usage is TRBJ1-2; 9 bases line up with TRBD1. The trim removed 0 bases at V and 3 bases at J, leaving 3 bases unmatched. The germline CDR1 and CDR2 sequences are SGHRS and YFSETQ. The CDR3 is 15 residues long.

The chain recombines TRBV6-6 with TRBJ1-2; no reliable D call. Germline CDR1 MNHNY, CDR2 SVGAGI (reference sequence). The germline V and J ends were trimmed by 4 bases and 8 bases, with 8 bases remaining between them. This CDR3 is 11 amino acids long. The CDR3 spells CASSWVEGYTF. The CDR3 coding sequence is TGTGCCAGCAGTTGGGTGGAGGGCTACACCTTC.

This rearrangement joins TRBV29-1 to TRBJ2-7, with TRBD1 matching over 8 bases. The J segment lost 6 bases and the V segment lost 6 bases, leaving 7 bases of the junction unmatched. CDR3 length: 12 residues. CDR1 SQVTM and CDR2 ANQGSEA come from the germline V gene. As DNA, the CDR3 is TGCAGCGTCGGGACAGGTACCCTCGAGCAGTACTTC. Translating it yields CSVGTGTLEQYF.

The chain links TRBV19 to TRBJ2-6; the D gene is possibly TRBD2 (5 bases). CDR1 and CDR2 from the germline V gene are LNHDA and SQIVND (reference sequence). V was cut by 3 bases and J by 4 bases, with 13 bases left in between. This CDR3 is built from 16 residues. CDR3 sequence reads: CASSIFGGSGANVLTF. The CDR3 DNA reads TGTGCCAGTAGTATTTTTGGCGGGTCGGGGGCCAACGTCCTGACTTTC.

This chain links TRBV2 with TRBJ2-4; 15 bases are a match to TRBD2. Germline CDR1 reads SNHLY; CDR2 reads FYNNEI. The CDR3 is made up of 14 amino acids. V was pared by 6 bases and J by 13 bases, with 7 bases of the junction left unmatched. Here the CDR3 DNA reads TGTGCCAGCAGCAGGGGACTAGCGGGGGGTGTACAGTACTTC. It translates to CASSRGLAGGVQYF.

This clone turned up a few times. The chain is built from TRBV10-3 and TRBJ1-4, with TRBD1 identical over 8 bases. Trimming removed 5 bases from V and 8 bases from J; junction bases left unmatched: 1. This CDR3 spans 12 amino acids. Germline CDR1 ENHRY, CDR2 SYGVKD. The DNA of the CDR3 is TGTGCCATCAGTCAGGGGGCGGAAAAACTGTTTTTT. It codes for CAISQGAEKLFF.

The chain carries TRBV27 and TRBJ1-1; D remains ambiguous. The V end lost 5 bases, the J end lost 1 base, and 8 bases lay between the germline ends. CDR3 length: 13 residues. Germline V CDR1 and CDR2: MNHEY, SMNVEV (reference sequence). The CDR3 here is CASSITQNTEAFF. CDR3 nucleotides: TGTGCCAGCAGTATCACACAGAACACTGAAGCTTTCTTT.

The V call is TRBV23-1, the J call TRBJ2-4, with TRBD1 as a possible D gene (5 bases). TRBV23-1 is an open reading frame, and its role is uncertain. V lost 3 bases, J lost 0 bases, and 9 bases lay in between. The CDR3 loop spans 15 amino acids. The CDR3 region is CASSHRVVAKNIQYF. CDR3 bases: TGCGCCAGCAGTCACAGGGTGGTAGCCAAAAACATTCAGTACTTC.

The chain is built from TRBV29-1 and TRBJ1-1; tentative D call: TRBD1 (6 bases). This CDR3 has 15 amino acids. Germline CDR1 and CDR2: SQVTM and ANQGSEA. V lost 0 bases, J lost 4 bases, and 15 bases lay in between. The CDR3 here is CSVEDTNRAPTEAFF. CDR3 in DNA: TGCAGCGTTGAAGATACTAACAGGGCCCCCACTGAAGCTTTCTTT. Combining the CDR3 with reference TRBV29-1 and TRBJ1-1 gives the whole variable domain SAVISQKPSRDICQRGTSLTIQCQVDSQVTMMFWYRQQPGQSLTLIATANQGSEATYESGFVIDKFPISRPNLTFSTLTVSNMSPEDSSIYLCSVEDTNRAPTEAFFGQGTRLTVV.

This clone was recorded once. CDR3 region: CASSPRTSFDEQFF. The DNA for the CDR3 is TGCGCCAGCAGCCCCCGGACTAGCTTCGATGAGCAGTTCTTC. The chain recombines TRBV5-1 with TRBJ2-1, with 8 bases fitting TRBD2. The V and J ends lost 4 bases and 8 bases, in that order; junction bases with no gene match: 8. The germline CDR1 and CDR2 sequences are SGHRS and YFSETQ. There are 14 residues in the CDR3.

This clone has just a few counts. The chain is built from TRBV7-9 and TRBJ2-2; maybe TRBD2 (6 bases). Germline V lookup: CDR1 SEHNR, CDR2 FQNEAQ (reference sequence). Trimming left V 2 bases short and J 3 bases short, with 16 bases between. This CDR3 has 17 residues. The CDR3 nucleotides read TGTGCCAGCAGCTTACTTGGAGGGCGAGTGGACACCGGGGAGCTGTTTTTT. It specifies CASSLLGGRVDTGELFF.

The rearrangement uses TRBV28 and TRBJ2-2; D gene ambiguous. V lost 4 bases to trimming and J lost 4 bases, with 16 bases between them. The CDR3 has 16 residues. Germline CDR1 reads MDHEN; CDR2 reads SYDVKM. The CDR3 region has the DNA TGTGCCAGCAGTTCCCCCCCCTCGACATTCACCGGGGAGCTGTTTTTT. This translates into CASSSPPSTFTGELFF.

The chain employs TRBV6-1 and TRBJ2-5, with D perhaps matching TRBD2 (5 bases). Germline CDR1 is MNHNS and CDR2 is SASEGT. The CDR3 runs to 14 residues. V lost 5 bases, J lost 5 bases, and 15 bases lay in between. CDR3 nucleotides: TGTGCCAGCAGTTCGCTAGCTGCTGGGGAGACCCAGTACTTC. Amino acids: CASSSLAAGETQYF.

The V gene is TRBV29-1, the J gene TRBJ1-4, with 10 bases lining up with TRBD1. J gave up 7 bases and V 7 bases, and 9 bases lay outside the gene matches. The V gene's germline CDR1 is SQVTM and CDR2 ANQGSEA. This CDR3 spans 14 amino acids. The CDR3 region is CSAAPGQGTEKLFF. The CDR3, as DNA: TGCAGCGCAGCCCCGGGACAGGGGACTGAAAAACTGTTTTTT.

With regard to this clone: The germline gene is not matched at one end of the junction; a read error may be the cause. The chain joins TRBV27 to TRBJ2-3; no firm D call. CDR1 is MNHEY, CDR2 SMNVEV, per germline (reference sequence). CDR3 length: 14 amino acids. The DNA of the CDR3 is TGTGCCAGCAGTCTATCCTGGACCGGGGATACGCAGTATTTT. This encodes CASSLSWTGDTQYF.

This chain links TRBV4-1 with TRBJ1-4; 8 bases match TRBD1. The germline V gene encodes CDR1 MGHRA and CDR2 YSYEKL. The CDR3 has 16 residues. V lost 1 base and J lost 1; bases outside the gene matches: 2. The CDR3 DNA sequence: TGCGCCAGCAGCCAAGGGACAGGGCAAACTAATGAAAAACTGTTTTTT. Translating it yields CASSQGTGQTNEKLFF.

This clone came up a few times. In nucleotides, the CDR3 is TGTGCCAGCAGCTACTCCGGGACGCCCCTCAAGGAGACCCAGTACTTC. This encodes CASSYSGTPLKETQYF. The chain recombines TRBV5-5 with TRBJ2-5; D possibly matches TRBD1 or TRBD2 (5 bases each). The germline CDR1 and CDR2 sequences are SGHKS and YYEKEE (reference sequence). Trimming stripped 3 bases from V and 5 bases from J, with 20 bases between. The CDR3 loop spans 16 amino acids.

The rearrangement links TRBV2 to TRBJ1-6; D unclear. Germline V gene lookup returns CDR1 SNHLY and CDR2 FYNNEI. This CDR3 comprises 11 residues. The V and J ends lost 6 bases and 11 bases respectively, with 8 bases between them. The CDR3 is CASREGPPLHF. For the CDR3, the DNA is TGTGCCAGCAGGGAGGGTCCACCCCTCCACTTT.